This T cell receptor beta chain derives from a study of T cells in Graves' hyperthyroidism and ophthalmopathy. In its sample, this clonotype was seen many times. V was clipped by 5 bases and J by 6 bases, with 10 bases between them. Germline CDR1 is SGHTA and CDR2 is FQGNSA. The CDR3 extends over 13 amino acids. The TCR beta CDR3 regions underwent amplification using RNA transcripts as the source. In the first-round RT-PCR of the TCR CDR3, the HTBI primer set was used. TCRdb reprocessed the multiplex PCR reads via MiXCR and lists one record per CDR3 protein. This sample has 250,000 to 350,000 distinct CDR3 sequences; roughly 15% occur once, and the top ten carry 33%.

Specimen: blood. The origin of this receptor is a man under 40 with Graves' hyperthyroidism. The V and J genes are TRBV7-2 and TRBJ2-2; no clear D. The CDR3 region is CASSPLYPGELFF. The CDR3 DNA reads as TGTGCCAGCAGCCCCCTATATCCCGGGGAGCTGTTTTTT.